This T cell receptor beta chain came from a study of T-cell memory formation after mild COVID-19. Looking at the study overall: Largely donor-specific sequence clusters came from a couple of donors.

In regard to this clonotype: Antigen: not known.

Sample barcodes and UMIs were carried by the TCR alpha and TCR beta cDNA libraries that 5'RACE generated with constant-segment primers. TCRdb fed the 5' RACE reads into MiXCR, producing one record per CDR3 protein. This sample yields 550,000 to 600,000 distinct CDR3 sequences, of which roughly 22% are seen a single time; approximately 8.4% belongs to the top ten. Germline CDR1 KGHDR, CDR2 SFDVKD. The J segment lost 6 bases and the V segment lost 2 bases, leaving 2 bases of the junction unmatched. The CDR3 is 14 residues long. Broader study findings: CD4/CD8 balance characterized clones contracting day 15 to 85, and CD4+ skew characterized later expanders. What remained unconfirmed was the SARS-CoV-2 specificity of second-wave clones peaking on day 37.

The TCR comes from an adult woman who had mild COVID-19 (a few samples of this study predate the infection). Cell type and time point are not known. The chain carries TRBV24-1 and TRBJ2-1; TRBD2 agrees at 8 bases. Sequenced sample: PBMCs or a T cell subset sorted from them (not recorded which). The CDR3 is CATSDWSGSNEQFF. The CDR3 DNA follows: TGTGCCACCAGTGATTGGAGCGGGAGCAATGAGCAGTTCTTC.